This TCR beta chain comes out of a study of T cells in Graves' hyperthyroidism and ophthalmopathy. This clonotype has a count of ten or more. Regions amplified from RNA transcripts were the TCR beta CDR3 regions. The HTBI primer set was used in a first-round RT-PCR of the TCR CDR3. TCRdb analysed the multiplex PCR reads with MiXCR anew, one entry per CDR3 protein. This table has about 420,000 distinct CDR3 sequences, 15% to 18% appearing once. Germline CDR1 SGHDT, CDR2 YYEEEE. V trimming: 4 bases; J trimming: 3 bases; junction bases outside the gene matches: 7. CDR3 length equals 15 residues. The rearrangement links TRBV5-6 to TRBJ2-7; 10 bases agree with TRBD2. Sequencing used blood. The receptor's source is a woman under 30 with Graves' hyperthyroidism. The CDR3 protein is CASSGGLAVGYEQYF. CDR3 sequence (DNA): TGTGCCAGCAGCGGCGGACTAGCGGTGGGCTACGAGCAGTACTTC.